These 23 T cell receptor beta chains came from one sample sequenced in a study of blood T cell repertoires in COVID-19. Measured with immunoSEQ multiplex PCR; TCRdb has only the in-frame clones, and not every one. The sample yields around 100,000 clones, roughly 87% seen once. The source material was peripheral blood. These receptors were taken from a man between 45 and 60 years old in a cohort sampled during active COVID-19.

Concerning this clone: The junction does not match germline at one end; this may be a read error. The genes are TRBV18 and TRBJ1-2; 8 bases fit TRBD1. In germline, CDR1 is KGHSH, CDR2 LQKENI. This CDR3 is 17 amino acids long. As DNA, the CDR3 is TGTGTCAGCTCATCAAACCGGGACAGGATTTCTAACTATGGCTACACCTTC. Its translation: CVSSSNRDRISNYGYTF.

The rearrangement uses TRBV10-1 and TRBJ2-5; 8 positions agree with TRBD2. Germline trimming cut 4 bases from V and 5 bases from J; bases unmatched to any gene: 9. The CDR3 is 15 amino acids. From germline, CDR1 is WNHNN and CDR2 SYGVQD (reference sequence). This CDR3 reads CASSAGTRTGETQYF. In DNA, the CDR3 is TGCGCCAGCAGTGCCGGGACTAGGACGGGTGAGACCCAGTACTTC.

This clone was detected a few times. The chain couples TRBV4-1 to TRBJ2-7; D is undetermined. The germline V gene encodes CDR1 MGHRA and CDR2 YSYEKL. The CDR3 has 13 amino acids. V lost 0 bases to trimming and J lost 1 base, with 4 bases between them. For the CDR3, the DNA is TGCGCCAGCAGCCAAGACAGGTCCTACGAGCAGTACGTC. Protein: CASSQDRSYEQYV.

The V and J genes are TRBV3-1 (or the pseudogene TRBV3-2) and TRBJ2-2, with 12 positions matching TRBD2. V shed 4 bases, J shed 6 bases, and the junction held 6 bases outside the gene matches. The CDR3 spans 16 residues. CDR1 and CDR2 from the germline V gene are LGHDT and YNNKEL (reference sequence). The CDR3 sequence is CASSRTRTSGAGELFF. The CDR3 DNA reads as TGTGCCAGCAGCCGAACAAGGACTAGCGGGGCCGGGGAGCTGTTTTTT.

The chain uses TRBV7-9 and TRBJ2-2; D gene unclear. V lost 4 bases, J lost 8 bases, and 14 bases lay in between. The germline CDR1 and CDR2 sequences are SEHNR and FQNEAQ (reference sequence). The CDR3 runs to 14 residues. The CDR3 loop is CASSSAALGGELFF. In DNA form, the CDR3 reads TGTGCCAGCAGCTCCGCGGCCCTGGGTGGGGAGCTGTTTTTT.

The CDR3 DNA is TGTGCCAGCAGTGCAGGGTACGAGCAGTACGTC. This gives the protein CASSAGYEQYV. The chain combines TRBV6-6 with TRBJ2-7; a weak D match, TRBD1 (5 bases). There are 11 residues in the CDR3. Germline CDR1 reads MNHNY; CDR2 reads SVGAGI (reference sequence). Deletions cut 5 bases from V and 4 bases from J, with 6 bases between.

This rearrangement joins TRBV5-1 to TRBJ2-5; 8 bases map to TRBD2. From germline, CDR1 is SGHRS and CDR2 YFSETQ. This CDR3 region has 14 residues. V lost 4 bases to trimming and J lost 9 bases; unmatched junction nucleotides: 11. DNA of the CDR3: TGCGCCAGCAGCGGTTCCGGGACTAGTGATTCCCAGTACTTC. This encodes CASSGSGTSDSQYF. Combining the CDR3 with reference TRBV5-1 and TRBJ2-5 gives the whole variable domain KAGVTQTPRYLIKTRGQQVTLSCSPISGHRSVSWYQQTPGQGLQFLFEYFSETQRNKGNFPGRFSGRQFSNSRSEMNVSTLELGDSALYLCASSGSGTSDSQYFGPGTRLLVL.

J is TRBJ1-3 and V is TRBV19, with D maybe TRBD1 (6 bases). CDR1 and CDR2 from the germline V gene are LNHDA and SQIVND (reference sequence). The CDR3 length is 16 residues. Trimming stripped 7 bases from V and 0 bases from J, with 16 bases between. The CDR3 DNA reads TGTGCCAGTACGAGGGGGACCTTGAGCTCTGGAAACACCATATATTTT. Amino acid sequence: CASTRGTLSSGNTIYF.

This clone was counted only a few times. This sequence joins TRBV7-9 and TRBJ1-1; TRBD1 matches 9 bases. Germline values: CDR1 SEHNR, CDR2 FQNEAQ (reference sequence). The trim removed 5 bases at V and 6 bases at J, leaving 4 bases unmatched. CDR3 length: 13 amino acids. The CDR3 DNA sequence: TGTGCCAGCAGCCCGGGACAGGGCTCTGAAGCTTTCTTT. This codes for CASSPGQGSEAFF.

As DNA, the CDR3 is TGTGCCAGCCGAATTTACGGACAGTCCTACGAGCAGTACGTC. Amino acid sequence: CASRIYGQSYEQYV. The V call is TRBV5-6, the J call TRBJ2-7; TRBD1 is a possible D gene (6 bases). Trimming left V 7 bases short and J 1 base short, with 15 bases between. CDR3 length equals 14 residues. Germline assignment: CDR1 SGHDT and CDR2 YYEEEE.

The rearrangement links TRBV29-1 to TRBJ1-4; perhaps TRBD1 as D (6 bases). With 7 bases removed from V and 2 bases from J, the gap between germline ends came to 11 bases. The CDR3 runs 13 residues. CDR1 and CDR2 from the germline V gene are SQVTM and ANQGSEA. The CDR3 here is CSAARGTNEKLFF. DNA of the CDR3: TGCAGCGCAGCCAGGGGTACTAATGAAAAACTGTTTTTT. The variable domain in full, completed from reference TRBV29-1 and TRBJ1-4, reads SAVISQKPSRDICQRGTSLTIQCQVDSQVTMMFWYRQQPGQSLTLIATANQGSEATYESGFVIDKFPISRPNLTFSTLTVSNMSPEDSSIYLCSAARGTNEKLFFGSGTQLSVL.

The chain recombines TRBV5-6 with TRBJ1-1; tentative D call: TRBD1 (5 bases). Germline loops: CDR1 SGHDT, CDR2 YYEEEE. Trimming left V 4 bases short and J 2 bases short, with 12 bases between. This CDR3 comprises 14 residues. Written as DNA, the CDR3 is TGTGCCAGCAGCAGATCCAGGGAAAACACTGAAGCTTTCTTT. Translated: CASSRSRENTEAFF.

This sequence joins TRBV6-6 and TRBJ2-5, with D unresolved. CDR1 and CDR2 from the germline V gene are MNHNY and SVGAGI (reference sequence). Trimming took off 2 bases at V and 2 bases at J, with 3 bases between the two ends. CDR3 length: 12 residues. This CDR3 reads CASSYPQETQYF. CDR3 DNA: TGTGCCAGCAGTTACCCGCAAGAGACCCAGTACTTC.

V gene TRBV18 combines with J gene TRBJ1-2; tentative D call: TRBD1 (5 bases). CDR1 is KGHSH and CDR2 is LQKENI in the germline V gene. CDR3 length equals 16 residues. V dropped 4 bases and J dropped 4 bases, with 19 bases sitting between them. CDR3 DNA sequence: TGTGCCAGCTCACTACAAGACAGCCAGCTTATCTATGGCTACACCTTC. Encoded protein: CASSLQDSQLIYGYTF.

The V and J genes are TRBV7-2 and TRBJ2-5; TRBD2 matches 7 bases. The CDR3 runs 15 residues. Unmatched junction bases numbered 8, after V lost 5 bases and J lost 2 bases. Germline V gene data show CDR1 as SGHTA and CDR2 as FQGNSA. For the CDR3, the DNA is TGTGCCAGCAGCCTTGGGGGGGTTTGGCAAGAGACCCAGTACTTC. Translated, it gives CASSLGGVWQETQYF.

The chain couples TRBV7-6 to TRBJ2-1; 8 bases align to TRBD2. The CDR3 spans 15 residues. V gave up 1 base and J gave up 4 bases; unmatched junction bases: 3. Germline V CDR1 and CDR2: SGHVS, FNYEAQ. The CDR3 is CASSLVPGGYNEQFF. CDR3 coding DNA: TGTGCCAGCAGCTTAGTACCGGGGGGGTACAATGAGCAGTTCTTC.

This chain joins TRBV6-5 and TRBJ1-2; no clear D gene. The germline V gene encodes CDR1 MNHEY and CDR2 SVGAGI. V was cut by 7 bases and J by 7 bases, with 19 bases left in between. CDR3 length: 14 amino acids. The CDR3 nucleotides are TGTGCCAGCACTCCCGGCGGCTCCCGGGGTGGCTACACCTTC. This sequence encodes CASTPGGSRGGYTF.

The chain joins TRBV24-1 to TRBJ2-2; possibly TRBD2 for D (6 bases). Germline values: CDR1 KGHDR, CDR2 SFDVKD. CDR3 size: 13 residues. The ends were cut back, 7 bases at V and 5 bases at J, with 10 bases in the middle. CDR3 bases: TGTGCCACCAGGCCCCGGGGGACCGGGGAGCTGTTTTTT. Translated, it gives CATRPRGTGELFF.

This chain links TRBV10-3 with TRBJ1-6; D is perhaps TRBD1 (6 bases). CDR1 is ENHRY, CDR2 SYGVKD, per germline. CDR3 length equals 14 residues. Deletions cut 3 bases from V and 13 bases from J, with 16 bases between. The DNA for the CDR3 is TGTGCCATCAGTGATTCCGGCAGGGGTTCGCCCCTCCACTTT. It encodes CAISDSGRGSPLHF.

This clone has just one count. The chain carries TRBV9 and TRBJ1-2, with TRBD1 matching over 8 bases. CDR3 size: 16 residues. Trimming removed 3 bases from V and 2 bases from J; junction bases left unmatched: 9. CDR1 is SGDLS and CDR2 is YYNGEE in the germline V gene. For the CDR3, the DNA is TGTGCCAGCAGCGCCCACGACAGGGGCCACAACTATGGCTACACCTTC. Translated: CASSAHDRGHNYGYTF.

This chain connects TRBV28 to TRBJ2-3; possibly TRBD2 for D (6 bases). V lost 3 bases to trimming and J lost 0 bases, with 10 bases between them. Germline CDR1 MDHEN, CDR2 SYDVKM. The length of the CDR3 is 15 residues. This CDR3 reads CASSFGAGSTDTQYF. The CDR3 DNA is TGTGCCAGCAGTTTCGGAGCGGGTAGCACAGATACGCAGTATTTT.

The V and J genes are TRBV7-2 and TRBJ2-2; the match to TRBD1 covers 10 bases. J lost 6 bases, V lost 5 bases, and 12 bases had no gene match. This CDR3 is built from 17 residues. The germline gives CDR1 SGHTA, CDR2 FQGNSA. The CDR3 spells CASSGRQGARVPGELFF. The CDR3 nucleotides are TGTGCCAGCAGCGGCCGACAGGGGGCGAGAGTTCCCGGGGAGCTGTTTTTT.

The chain uses TRBV5-6 and TRBJ1-5, with TRBD1 matching over 10 bases. V was clipped by 4 bases and J by 7 bases; unmatched bases: 8. The germline CDR1 and CDR2 sequences are SGHDT and YYEEEE. The CDR3 consists of 15 residues. CDR3 protein: CASSGSGTGAQPQHF. CDR3 DNA sequence: TGTGCCAGCAGCGGTTCCGGGACAGGGGCCCAGCCCCAGCATTTT.